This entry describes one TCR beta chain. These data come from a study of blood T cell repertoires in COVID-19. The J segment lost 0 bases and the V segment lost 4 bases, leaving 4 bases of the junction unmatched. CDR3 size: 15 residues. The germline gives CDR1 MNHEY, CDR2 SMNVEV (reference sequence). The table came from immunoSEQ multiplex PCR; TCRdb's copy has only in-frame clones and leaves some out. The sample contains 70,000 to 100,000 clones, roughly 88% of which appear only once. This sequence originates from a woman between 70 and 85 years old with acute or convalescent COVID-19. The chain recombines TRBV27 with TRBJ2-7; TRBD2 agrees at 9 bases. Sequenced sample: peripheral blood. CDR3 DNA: TGTGCCAGCAGTTATAGCGGGGGAAGCTCCTACGAGCAGTACTTC. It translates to CASSYSGGSSYEQYF.